Described below is a single T cell receptor beta chain sequence and its context. Its matching antigen is unknown. The CDR3 length is 12 residues. This sample is part of a study of OX40 agonist ivuxolimab in advanced cancers. Some clones are missing from TCRdb's copy, which holds only in-frame ones; the method was immunoSEQ multiplex PCR. The table shows approximately 10,000 clones, with around 76% occurring only once. Notes on the study in general: Clonal expansion by week 6 occurred in CD4+ and CD8+ blood T cells (at 0.1 to 3.0 mg/kg). The mean number of expanded clones was higher in CD8+ T cells than in CD4+.

The chain joins TRBV21-1 to TRBJ1-5. TRBV21-1 is termed a pseudogene. The material was CD4+ or CD8+ T cells sorted from blood, obtained in a trial of the OX40 agonist ivuxolimab. The sequence derives from an adult with an advanced solid tumor such as melanoma, head and neck, liver or kidney cancer. The CDR3 loop reads CASRFSNQPQHF. In DNA, the CDR3 is TGTGCCAGCAGGTTTAGTAATCAGCCCCAGCATTTT.